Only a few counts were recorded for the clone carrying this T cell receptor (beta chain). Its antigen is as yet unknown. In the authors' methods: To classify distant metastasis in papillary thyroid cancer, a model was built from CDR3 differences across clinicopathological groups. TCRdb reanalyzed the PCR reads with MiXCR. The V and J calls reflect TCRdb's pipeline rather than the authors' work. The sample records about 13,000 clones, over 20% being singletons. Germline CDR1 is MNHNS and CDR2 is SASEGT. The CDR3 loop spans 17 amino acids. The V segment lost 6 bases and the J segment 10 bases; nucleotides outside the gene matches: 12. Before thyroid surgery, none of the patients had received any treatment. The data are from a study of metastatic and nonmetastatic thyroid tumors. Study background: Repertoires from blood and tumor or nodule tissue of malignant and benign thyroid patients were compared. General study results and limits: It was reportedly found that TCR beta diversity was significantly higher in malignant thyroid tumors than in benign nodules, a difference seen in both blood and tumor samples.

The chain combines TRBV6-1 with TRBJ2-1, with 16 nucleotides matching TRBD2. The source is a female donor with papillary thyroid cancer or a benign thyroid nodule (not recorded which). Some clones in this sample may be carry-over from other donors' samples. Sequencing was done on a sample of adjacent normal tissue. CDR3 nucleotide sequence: TGTGCCAGCAGGGACGTCTTCGGGACTAGCGGGAGGGAGGAGCAGTTCTTC. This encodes CASRDVFGTSGREEQFF.